One sample yielded the 28 T cell receptor beta chains listed below, sequenced in a study of T cells expressing NK-cell markers. With the 5' RACE reads reprocessed, TCRdb shows one record per CDR3 protein and no DNA. The specimen's table records about 380,000 distinct CDR3 sequences. What was sequenced was blood T cells: a sorted CD56 or NKG2C T cell subset, CD4+ or CD8+ T cells, or bulk PBMC T cells (not recorded which). These receptor sequences come from a man aged 18 to 69 in good health.

The V call is TRBV5-1, the J call TRBJ2-2; TCRdb's D gene call, TRBD1, goes unchecked for lack of DNA. CDR3 length: 17 amino acids. Germline values: CDR1 SGHRS, CDR2 YFSETQ. This chain's CDR3 is CASSLLAGTVDTGELFF.

This chain connects TRBV20-1 to TRBJ2-7; checking the TCRdb D call of TRBD2 is not possible without DNA. The V gene's germline CDR1 is DFQATT and CDR2 SNEGSKA (reference sequence). CDR3 length: 14 residues. The CDR3 here is CSARFAGTNYEQYF.

V usage is TRBV27 and J usage is TRBJ1-5. This CDR3 comprises 17 residues. In germline, CDR1 is MNHEY, CDR2 SMNVEV (reference sequence). The CDR3 sequence: CASSFSPRTLSNQPQHF.

The rearrangement links TRBV11-2 to TRBJ2-7; no DNA is available, so the TRBD1 call from TCRdb remains unchecked. The CDR3 loop spans 14 amino acids. CDR1 SGHAT and CDR2 FQNNGV come from the germline V gene. The CDR3 sequence is CASSHAPGAYEQYF.

The chain uses TRBV28 and TRBJ2-1; TCRdb returns TRBD2, unconfirmable since there is no DNA. CDR1 MDHEN and CDR2 SYDVKM come from the germline V gene. The CDR3 extends over 15 amino acids. The CDR3 loop reads CASRRGGPSYNEQFF.

The chain uses TRBV23-1 and TRBJ2-5; with no DNA, the TCRdb D assignment of TRBD1 cannot be verified. TRBV23-1 is given ORF status, its function remaining uncertain. The CDR3 extends over 11 amino acids. The CDR3 loop is CASGPDETQYF.

The gene calls are TRBV21-1 and TRBJ2-5. TRBV21-1 is a pseudogene segment. This CDR3 spans 12 amino acids. CDR3 residues: CASSNGQETQYF.

The chain is built from TRBV20-1 and TRBJ2-3; no DNA is available, so the TRBD2 call from TCRdb remains unchecked. The germline gives CDR1 DFQATT, CDR2 SNEGSKA (reference sequence). The CDR3 totals 15 residues. The CDR3 is CSARDHGTATDTQYF.

The chain has TRBV20-1 and TRBJ2-1. The CDR3 loop spans 12 amino acids. Germline CDR1 is DFQATT and CDR2 is SNEGSKA (reference sequence). The CDR3 reads CSAPDSYNEQFF.

V usage is TRBV29-1 and J usage is TRBJ2-5; checking the TCRdb D call of TRBD1 is not possible without DNA. CDR1 is SQVTM, CDR2 ANQGSEA, per germline. This CDR3 contains 13 residues. CDR3 amino acids: CSVRTTRGETQYF.

The chain employs TRBV5-1 and TRBJ1-2. Germline assignment: CDR1 SGHRS and CDR2 YFSETQ. The CDR3 is 13 residues long. This CDR3 is CASSDLAGVGYTF. Full variable domain (rest looked up from reference TRBV5-1 and TRBJ1-2): KAGVTQTPRYLIKTRGQQVTLSCSPISGHRSVSWYQQTPGQGLQFLFEYFSETQRNKGNFPGRFSGRQFSNSRSEMNVSTLELGDSALYLCASSDLAGVGYTFGSGTRLTVV.

The chain uses TRBV7-8 and TRBJ2-3. The CDR3 runs 12 residues. The V gene's germline CDR1 is SGHVS and CDR2 FQNEAQ. CDR3: CASSRMADTQYF.

The chain uses TRBV7-2 and TRBJ1-2; the D call of TRBD1 rests on TCRdb alone, since no DNA is present to check it. The CDR3 totals 11 residues. CDR1 and CDR2 (germline): SGHTA, FQGNSA. The CDR3 loop reads CASGTGYGYTF.

This rearrangement joins TRBV28 to TRBJ1-2. The V gene's germline CDR1 is MDHEN and CDR2 SYDVKM. The CDR3 length is 12 residues. The CDR3 here is CASSSGRHGYTF.

This sequence joins TRBV6-5 and TRBJ2-5; the TRBD1 assignment by TCRdb is unverifiable without DNA. The CDR3 covers 16 residues. The germline gives CDR1 MNHEY, CDR2 SVGAGI. The chain's CDR3 is CASSYSFRVQQETQYF.

This CDR3 reads CSASIQSLQLYGYTF. This sequence joins TRBV20-1 and TRBJ1-2. Looked up from germline, CDR1 is DFQATT and CDR2 is SNEGSKA (reference sequence). The CDR3 sequence is 15 residues long.

The V and J genes are TRBV5-1 and TRBJ2-1; TCRdb proposes TRBD1, but this gene call is untestable without DNA. Germline loops: CDR1 SGHRS, CDR2 YFSETQ. CDR3 length: 14 amino acids. CDR3 sequence: CASKMTGVLLEQFF.

This rearrangement joins TRBV3-1 to TRBJ2-1; TCRdb's D call of TRBD1 is untestable without DNA. Germline-derived CDR1 and CDR2 are LGHDT and YNNKEL (reference sequence). The CDR3 sequence is 15 residues long. The chain's CDR3 is CASSQRGSSYNEQFF.

V gene TRBV20-1 combines with J gene TRBJ1-1; TCRdb's D gene call, TRBD1, goes unchecked for lack of DNA. CDR1 is DFQATT and CDR2 is SNEGSKA in the germline V gene (reference sequence). The CDR3 covers 12 residues. The CDR3 region is CSAPTGAPRAFF.

This chain joins TRBV3-1 and TRBJ2-1; TCRdb's assignment of TRBD2 cannot be checked, as there is no DNA. Germline CDR1 reads LGHDT; CDR2 reads YNNKEL (reference sequence). The CDR3 consists of 15 residues. CDR3 amino acids: CASSPLAGDYNEQFF.

The chain has TRBV5-6 and TRBJ2-5; TCRdb designates TRBD2, a call that cannot be tested without DNA. The CDR3 runs to 14 residues. The germline gives CDR1 SGHDT, CDR2 YYEEEE. CDR3 residues: CASRLTSAGKTQYF.

The chain links TRBV20-1 to TRBJ2-3; TCRdb outputs TRBD2, but without DNA this stays unchecked. CDR3 size: 16 residues. Germline V CDR1 and CDR2: DFQATT, SNEGSKA (reference sequence). The CDR3 is CSAGGLAGMPWDTQYF.

V gene TRBV12-3 or TRBV12-4 combines with J gene TRBJ2-2; TCRdb reports TRBD1, a call that lacks DNA to check it against. There are 16 residues in the CDR3. CDR3 protein: CASSLGTPVATGELFF.

The chain has TRBV19 and TRBJ1-5; the TCRdb D gene call, TRBD1, has no DNA to confirm it. CDR1 LNHDA and CDR2 SQIVND come from the germline V gene (reference sequence). CDR3 length: 15 amino acids. The CDR3 here is CASSIDRGENQPQHF.

The chain carries TRBV7-2 and TRBJ2-7; without DNA, the TCRdb call of TRBD1 cannot be checked. The CDR3 sequence is 14 residues long. Germline V lookup: CDR1 SGHTA, CDR2 FQGNSA. This CDR3 is CASSFRQQTYEQYF. Using reference TRBV7-2 and TRBJ2-7 for the parts outside the CDR3, the full variable domain is GAGVSQSPSNKVTEKGKDVELRCDPISGHTALYWYRQSLGQGLEFLIYFQGNSAPDKSGLPSDRFSAERTGGSVSTLTIQRTQQEDSAVYLCASSFRQQTYEQYFGPGTRLTVT.

V gene TRBV11-2 combines with J gene TRBJ2-2; TCRdb indicates TRBD1, and absent DNA this call remains unverified. The CDR3 sequence is 15 residues long. From germline, CDR1 is SGHAT and CDR2 FQNNGV. This CDR3 is CASSGGTGFSGELFF.

The rearrangement joins TRBV2 to TRBJ1-6. This CDR3 has 15 amino acids. Germline CDR1 SNHLY, CDR2 FYNNEI. The CDR3 here is CASKRASSYNSPLHF.

The gene calls are TRBV9 and TRBJ2-7; absent DNA, TCRdb's TRBD1 call cannot be checked. CDR1 is SGDLS and CDR2 is YYNGEE in the germline V gene. This CDR3 region has 17 residues. The CDR3 loop is CASSVRGSNGGYDEQYF.